Following are 24 T cell receptor beta chains from one sample sequenced in a study of Tregs in tolerant kidney transplant recipients. Clones were read by immunoSEQ multiplex PCR, and TCRdb kept only the in-frame ones, dropping some. Of tens of thousands of clones in the sample, 93% were seen once. Sample: CD4+ T cells from blood, taken before the transplant. These receptors were obtained from a human donor who received a combined kidney and bone marrow transplant.

With respect to this clone: The missing conserved phenylalanine or tryptophan at the end of this CDR3 makes a read error likely. The limits of the CDR3 on the DNA are not certain, so only TCRdb's listed CDR3 is given. CDR3 region: CASSLFQTGTVLL. V is TRBV7-9 and J is TRBJ1-3; TRBD1 reflects the table's D call only, with no check against the DNA. Germline values: CDR1 SEHNR, CDR2 FQNEAQ (reference sequence). The CDR3 has 13 amino acids, counting both end residues.

This rearrangement joins TRBV28 to TRBJ1-2; maybe TRBD1 (6 bases). Trimming pared 10 bases from V and 6 bases from J, leaving 21 bases between. The CDR3 consists of 14 residues. Germline assignment: CDR1 MDHEN and CDR2 SYDVKM. DNA for the CDR3: TGTGCCACCGATCGGACAGACGTTGGGGATGGCTACACCTTC. Amino acid sequence: CATDRTDVGDGYTF.

V and J are TRBV6-5 and TRBJ1-2; D not resolved. Trimming shortened V by 4 bases and J by 5 bases, and 5 bases separated the two germline ends. CDR3 length equals 11 residues. Per germline, CDR1 MNHEY and CDR2 SVGAGI. DNA for the CDR3: TGTGCCAGCAGTTCGGGATATGGCTACACCTTC. Its translation is CASSSGYGYTF.

The rearrangement links TRBV25-1 to TRBJ1-5, with 10 bases that match TRBD1. Germline V CDR1 and CDR2: MGHDK, SYGVNS. Trimming cost V 6 bases and J 7 bases; bases outside gene matches: 15. The length of the CDR3 is 17 residues. The CDR3 bases are TGTGCCAGCAGCGCCCTAGCGTCGACAGGGGGCGACCAGCCCCAGCATTTT. Its translation is CASSALASTGGDQPQHF.

This chain connects TRBV7-2 to TRBJ1-1, with D possibly being TRBD1 (5 bases). The germline gives CDR1 SGHTA, CDR2 FQGNSA. Trimming removed 1 base from V and 4 bases from J, with 22 bases in between. CDR3 length: 18 residues. This CDR3 reads CASSLVFVVRGSGTEAFF. DNA of the CDR3: TGTGCCAGCAGCTTAGTTTTTGTAGTAAGGGGCAGTGGCACTGAAGCTTTCTTT.

The chain joins TRBV19 to TRBJ2-5, with 7 bases lining up with TRBD1. J was trimmed by 5 bases and V by 8 bases; bases with no gene match: 11. Per germline, CDR1 LNHDA and CDR2 SQIVND (reference sequence). The CDR3 is made up of 14 amino acids. The CDR3 sequence is CASAQQGIYETQYF. DNA of the CDR3: TGTGCCAGTGCCCAACAGGGGATATATGAGACCCAGTACTTC.

This chain joins TRBV4-1 and TRBJ2-7, with 7 bases fitting TRBD2. CDR3 length equals 13 residues. The germline gives CDR1 MGHRA, CDR2 YSYEKL. Trimming cost V 0 bases and J 10 bases; bases outside gene matches: 6. Here the CDR3 reads CASSQDVGGKQYF. CDR3 DNA: TGCGCCAGCAGCCAAGATGTGGGGGGGAAACAGTACTTC.

CDR3 loop: CASSIDRDETQYF. The CDR3 region has the DNA TGTGCCAGTAGTATAGACCGGGATGAGACCCAGTACTTC. The rearrangement joins TRBV19 to TRBJ2-5, with a possible D match to TRBD2 (5 bases). Per the germline V gene, CDR1 is LNHDA and CDR2 is SQIVND (reference sequence). Deletions cut 0 bases from V and 5 bases from J, with 7 bases between. This CDR3 region has 13 residues. Combining the CDR3 with reference TRBV19 and TRBJ2-5 gives the whole variable domain DGGITQSPKYLFRKEGQNVTLSCEQNLNHDAMYWYRQDPGQGLRLIYYSQIVNDFQKGDIAEGYSVSREKKESFPLTVTSAQKNPTAFYLCASSIDRDETQYFGPGTRLLVL.

Written as DNA, the CDR3 is TGTGCCAGCAGCGTATATACAGGGGCCTCAGGAAACACCGGGGAGCTGTTTTTT. Encoded protein: CASSVYTGASGNTGELFF. The gene calls are TRBV11-3 and TRBJ2-2; 7 bases map to TRBD1. The germline V gene encodes CDR1 SGHNT and CDR2 YENEEA. The length of the CDR3 is 18 residues. Losses at the gene ends were 5 bases for V and 2 bases for J; bases not matched to a gene: 14.

This clone was counted a single time. The chain recombines TRBV28 with TRBJ2-7; TRBD2 might be the D (5 bases). The CDR3 is 12 amino acids. Germline V gene sequence: CDR1 MDHEN, CDR2 SYDVKM. The CDR3 nucleotides are TGTCCTGGAGGCAGGAGTACCTACGAGCAGTACTTC. It translates to CPGGRSTYEQYF.

This clone was picked up one time. The rearrangement links TRBV28 to TRBJ1-2, with a possible D match to TRBD1 (5 bases). The germline V gene encodes CDR1 MDHEN and CDR2 SYDVKM. This CDR3 comprises 13 residues. Trimming pared 2 bases from V and 6 bases from J, leaving 10 bases between. The CDR3 nucleotides read TGTGCCAGCAGTTTAGAACAGGTCCATGGCTACACCTTC. This sequence encodes CASSLEQVHGYTF.

The chain joins TRBV11-2 to TRBJ2-1; 7 nucleotides agree with TRBD2. The CDR3 runs 11 residues. Trimming at V came to 5 bases and at J to 13 bases, leaving 5 bases not matched to a gene. CDR1 SGHAT and CDR2 FQNNGV come from the germline V gene. The CDR3 DNA is TGTGCCAGCAGCATTAGCGGGCCTCAGTTCTTC. Translated: CASSISGPQFF. Filled out from reference TRBV11-2 and TRBJ2-1, the complete variable domain reads EAGVAQSPRYKIIEKRQSVAFWCNPISGHATLYWYQQILGQGPKLLIQFQNNGVVDDSQLPKDRFSAERLKGVDSTLKIQPAKLEDSAVYLCASSISGPQFFGPGTRLTVL.

The V gene is TRBV5-4, the J gene TRBJ2-1; possibly TRBD2 for D (5 bases). CDR1 is SGHNT and CDR2 is YYREEE in the germline V gene (reference sequence). V was cut by 1 base and J by 0 bases, with 8 bases left in between. The CDR3 totals 15 residues. This chain's CDR3 is CASSLRGSSYNEQFF. CDR3 bases: TGTGCCAGCAGCTTGAGAGGGAGCTCCTACAATGAGCAGTTCTTC.

The chain uses TRBV9 and TRBJ2-7; weak D call: TRBD2 (6 bases). Per the germline V gene, CDR1 is SGDLS and CDR2 is YYNGEE. The CDR3 runs 14 residues. Trimming took off 0 bases at V and 3 bases at J, with 10 bases between the two ends. The chain's CDR3 is CASSVDGTFYEQYF. The CDR3 DNA reads as TGTGCCAGCAGCGTAGATGGGACTTTCTACGAGCAGTACTTC.

This chain links TRBV27 with TRBJ2-1; 11 bases are shared with TRBD2. The V and J ends lost 7 bases and 0 bases, in that order; junction bases with no gene match: 8. The CDR3 consists of 17 residues. Germline-derived CDR1 and CDR2 are MNHEY and SMNVEV (reference sequence). As DNA, the CDR3 is TGTGCCAGCACTCGACTAGCGGGGATAAACTCCTACAATGAGCAGTTCTTC. Translation gives CASTRLAGINSYNEQFF.

The V and J genes are TRBV11-2 and TRBJ2-2, with D perhaps TRBD1 (5 bases). Trimming stripped 2 bases from V and 5 bases from J, with 9 bases between. CDR1 and CDR2 from the germline V gene are SGHAT and FQNNGV. The CDR3 loop spans 14 amino acids. In DNA, the CDR3 is TGTGCCAGCAGCTTATACAGGTTGACCGGGGAGCTGTTTTTT. Its protein product is CASSLYRLTGELFF.

The chain recombines TRBV2 with TRBJ2-5; 10 bases match TRBD2. The CDR3 consists of 15 residues. Germline values: CDR1 SNHLY, CDR2 FYNNEI. After removal of 4 bases from V and 2 bases from J, the junction contained 4 bases not matched to a gene. The CDR3 loop is CASSGTSGEQETQYF. The CDR3 nucleotides are TGTGCCAGCAGTGGGACTAGCGGAGAACAAGAGACCCAGTACTTC. The variable domain in full, with the rest retrieved from reference TRBV2 and TRBJ2-5, is EPEVTQTPSHQVTQMGQEVILRCVPISNHLYFYWYRQILGQKVEFLVSFYNNEISEKSEIFDDQFSVERPDGSNFTLKIRSTKLEDSAMYFCASSGTSGEQETQYFGPGTRLLVL.

The gene calls are TRBV11-3 and TRBJ2-7; possibly TRBD1 for D (6 bases). Germline CDR1 reads SGHNT; CDR2 reads YENEEA. There are 16 residues in the CDR3. Trimming removed 4 bases at V and 2 bases at J, with 18 bases between. For the CDR3, the DNA is TGTGCCAGCAGCTATCCACCAACAGGGTTTGCCTACGAGCAGTACTTC. Protein sequence: CASSYPPTGFAYEQYF.

The chain is built from TRBV9 and TRBJ1-2; D is perhaps TRBD1 (5 bases). The CDR3 runs 13 residues. CDR1 is SGDLS, CDR2 YYNGEE, per germline. V lost 6 bases to trimming and J lost 5 bases, with 14 bases between them. The CDR3 reads CASKEEGRYGYTF. CDR3 nucleotide sequence: TGTGCCAGCAAGGAGGAGGGGCGTTATGGCTACACCTTC.

V is TRBV6-4 and J is TRBJ1-6; possibly TRBD1 for D (6 bases). This CDR3 comprises 13 residues. Germline V gives CDR1 MRHNA, CDR2 SNTAGT. The V and J ends lost 8 bases and 7 bases respectively, with 12 bases between them. In nucleotides, the CDR3 is TGTGCCAGCGCGACAGGTTTAAATTCACCCCTCCACTTT. It translates to CASATGLNSPLHF.

V gene TRBV5-1 combines with J gene TRBJ2-7; possible D gene TRBD1, 6 bases. In germline, CDR1 is SGHRS, CDR2 YFSETQ. Trimming left V 2 bases short and J 4 bases short, with 16 bases between. This CDR3 region has 15 residues. The CDR3 loop reads CASSFDRTGVYEQYF. The CDR3 nucleotides read TGCGCCAGCAGCTTCGACAGGACCGGGGTATACGAGCAGTACTTC. Full variable domain (missing parts from reference TRBV5-1 and TRBJ2-7): KAGVTQTPRYLIKTRGQQVTLSCSPISGHRSVSWYQQTPGQGLQFLFEYFSETQRNKGNFPGRFSGRQFSNSRSEMNVSTLELGDSALYLCASSFDRTGVYEQYFGPGTRLTVT.

The rearrangement uses TRBV7-2 and TRBJ2-7; 11 bases are shared with TRBD2. The V and J ends lost 5 bases and 1 base, in that order; junction bases with no gene match: 7. The CDR3 has 16 amino acids. The germline V gene encodes CDR1 SGHTA and CDR2 FQGNSA. The CDR3: CASSQTGLAVSYEQYF. DNA of the CDR3: TGTGCCAGCAGCCAGACGGGACTAGCGGTTTCCTACGAGCAGTACTTC. Using reference TRBV7-2 and TRBJ2-7 for the parts outside the CDR3, the full variable domain is GAGVSQSPSNKVTEKGKDVELRCDPISGHTALYWYRQSLGQGLEFLIYFQGNSAPDKSGLPSDRFSAERTGGSVSTLTIQRTQQEDSAVYLCASSQTGLAVSYEQYFGPGTRLTVT.

The chain employs TRBV2 and TRBJ2-7, with 9 bases lining up with TRBD1. The length of the CDR3 is 15 residues. The germline gives CDR1 SNHLY, CDR2 FYNNEI. The ends lost 6 bases at V and 0 bases at J; junction bases unmatched: 6. CDR3 sequence reads: CASSQDRGSSYEQYF. In DNA form, the CDR3 reads TGTGCCAGCAGCCAGGACAGGGGAAGCTCCTACGAGCAGTACTTC.

This clone came up once. The CDR3 region has the DNA TGCGCCAGCAGCCGGCAAGAGACCCAGTACTTC. This gives the protein CASSRQETQYF. The chain combines TRBV5-1 with TRBJ2-5, with D hard to call. The CDR3 totals 11 residues. Germline lookup yields CDR1 SGHRS and CDR2 YFSETQ. V gave up 4 bases and J gave up 2 bases, with 3 bases separating them.